A single sample gave rise to the 26 T cell receptor beta chains below, sequenced in a study of cytomegalovirus exposure and HLA in healthy donors. The PCR was carried out with 60 Vbeta primers and 13 Jbeta primers. The table came from immunoSEQ multiplex PCR; TCRdb's copy has only in-frame clones and leaves some out. Found here are approximately 160,000 clones, roughly 71% of them singletons; the top ten hold around 3%. Sequencing was carried out using PBMCs. The receptors come from a woman aged 45 to 65 in good health and CMV-seropositive.

This clone was recorded a few times. The chain is built from TRBV10-1 and TRBJ2-7; the D is unclear. V was pared by 0 bases and J by 5 bases, with 8 bases between. The CDR3 spans 13 residues. Germline CDR1 WNHNN, CDR2 SYGVQD (reference sequence). Written as DNA, the CDR3 is TGCGCCAGCAGTGAGTCGTCAGGCAACGAGCAGTACTTC. Translating gives CASSESSGNEQYF.

The chain carries TRBV30 and TRBJ1-2; the match to TRBD1 covers 8 bases. V trimming: 2 bases; J trimming: 4 bases; junction bases outside the gene matches: 3. This CDR3 spans 13 amino acids. CDR1 is GTSNPN and CDR2 is SVGIG in the germline V gene (reference sequence). CDR3 coding DNA: TGTGCCTGGAGTCAAACAGGGGGCTATGGCTACACCTTC. It yields the protein CAWSQTGGYGYTF. The complete variable domain, with remaining parts taken from reference TRBV30 and TRBJ1-2, reads SQTIHQWPATLVQPVGSPLSLECTVEGTSNPNLYWYRQAAGRGLQLLFYSVGIGQISSEVPQNLSASRPQDRQFILSSKKLLLSDSGFYLCAWSQTGGYGYTFGSGTRLTVV.

The chain recombines TRBV5-1 with TRBJ1-4, with D unresolved. Germline assignment: CDR1 SGHRS and CDR2 YFSETQ. Trimming removed 0 bases from V and 12 bases from J, with 12 bases in between. This CDR3 has 13 amino acids. The CDR3 region has the DNA TGCGCCAGCAGCTTGGAGGTTCGGAGCCAACTGTTTTTT. Amino acid sequence: CASSLEVRSQLFF.

The sample holds a few counts of this clone. The V call is TRBV25-1, the J call TRBJ1-6; tentatively, D is TRBD1 (5 bases). V lost 5 bases and J 17 bases, leaving 19 bases between the germline ends. The germline gives CDR1 MGHDK, CDR2 SYGVNS. The CDR3 sequence is 13 residues long. The CDR3 loop reads CASSPSGGVKVHF. The CDR3 bases are TGTGCCAGCAGTCCCTCTGGGGGGGTAAAGGTCCACTTT.

V gene TRBV6-1 combines with J gene TRBJ1-2; D is uncertain. Trimming took 0 bases from V and 5 from J, leaving 13 bases between them. CDR3 length: 15 amino acids. Germline V CDR1 and CDR2: MNHNS, SASEGT. CDR3 bases: TGTGCCAGCAGTGAAGCGGTCAGACTTCGGTATGGCTACACCTTC. This translates into CASSEAVRLRYGYTF.

This clone was seen just once. This chain links TRBV7-6 with TRBJ1-6; no clear D gene. Germline assignment: CDR1 SGHVS and CDR2 FNYEAQ. The CDR3 runs 14 residues. The V end lost 4 bases, the J end lost 10 bases, and 14 bases lay between the germline ends. CDR3 protein: CASSSFNTGSPLHF. The CDR3 DNA follows: TGTGCCAGCAGCTCCTTCAACACGGGGTCACCCCTCCACTTT.

V and J are TRBV30 and TRBJ2-3, with TRBD2 matching 14 bases. Trimming removed 4 bases from V and 5 bases from J; junction bases left unmatched: 5. CDR3 length: 15 residues. Germline assignment: CDR1 GTSNPN and CDR2 SVGIG (reference sequence). The CDR3 loop is CAWNGLAGGRDTQYF. The CDR3 coding sequence is TGTGCCTGGAATGGACTAGCGGGGGGTAGAGATACGCAGTATTTT.

The chain recombines TRBV6-6 with TRBJ1-2; 8 bases match TRBD1. Trimming took 5 bases from V and 5 from J; bases not matched to a gene: 7. Germline CDR1 and CDR2: MNHNY and SVGAGI (reference sequence). The CDR3 runs 14 residues. CDR3 sequence reads: CASSDLTGDYGYTF. The CDR3, as DNA: TGTGCCAGCAGTGACCTGACAGGGGATTATGGCTACACCTTC.

The V call is TRBV20-1, the J call TRBJ2-1; TRBD2 might be the D (6 bases). The CDR3 consists of 11 residues. Germline loops: CDR1 DFQATT, CDR2 SNEGSKA (reference sequence). V shed 6 bases and J shed 9 bases, with 12 bases lying between them. CDR3 sequence (DNA): TGCAGTGCGATGACTAGATTTGAGCAGTTCTTC. Its protein is CSAMTRFEQFF.

This clone was picked up a small number of times. The genes are TRBV5-4 and TRBJ2-1; 11 bases match TRBD2. In germline, CDR1 is SGHNT, CDR2 YYREEE (reference sequence). This CDR3 comprises 16 residues. V lost 4 bases to trimming and J lost 7 bases; unmatched junction nucleotides: 10. CDR3 nucleotide sequence: TGTGCCAGCAGCCCGGGAACTAGCGGGGGCGAGAATGAGCAGTTCTTC. The encoded protein is CASSPGTSGGENEQFF.

The V call is TRBV11-2, the J call TRBJ1-3; 8 bases fit TRBD1. V was pared by 5 bases and J by 0 bases, with 6 bases of the junction left unmatched. Looked up from germline, CDR1 is SGHAT and CDR2 is FQNNGV. The CDR3 has 16 amino acids. The CDR3 nucleotides read TGTGCCAGCAGCGCGACAGGGGTTGGCTCTGGAAACACCATATATTTT. It encodes CASSATGVGSGNTIYF.

This chain uses TRBV23-1 with TRBJ1-6; D is unclear. TRBV23-1 belongs to the ORF category, with a function that is uncertain. The length of the CDR3 is 12 residues. Between the trimmed V and J ends, which lost 4 bases and 7 bases, there was a span of 5 bases. As DNA, the CDR3 is TGCGCCAGCAGTCGGAGAAATTCACCCCTCCACTTT. This encodes CASSRRNSPLHF.

The gene calls are TRBV5-6 and TRBJ2-1, with a tentative D call TRBD1 (6 bases). From germline, CDR1 is SGHDT and CDR2 YYEEEE. Trimming shortened V by 4 bases and J by 7 bases, and 21 bases separated the two germline ends. This CDR3 region has 16 residues. In DNA, the CDR3 is TGTGCCAGCAGCCCTTTGGCGCCAGGGGCCGGGAATGAGCAGTTCTTC. Translation gives CASSPLAPGAGNEQFF.

The chain couples TRBV7-9 to TRBJ2-7, with D maybe TRBD2 (5 bases). The CDR3 runs to 13 residues. Trimming stripped 5 bases from V and 1 base from J, with 9 bases between. CDR1 and CDR2 (germline): SEHNR, FQNEAQ (reference sequence). CDR3 DNA: TGTGCCAGCAGCCCCGGGAAGTCCTACGAGCAGTACTTC. Amino acids: CASSPGKSYEQYF.

The chain employs TRBV6-4 and TRBJ1-1; 7 bases map to TRBD1. The V gene end was trimmed by 6 bases and the J gene end by 3 bases; junction bases not matched to a gene: 7. Germline V lookup: CDR1 MRHNA, CDR2 SNTAGT. CDR3 length equals 14 residues. The CDR3 spells CASRVSTGYTEAFF. The CDR3 region has the DNA TGTGCCAGCAGAGTTTCGACAGGGTACACTGAAGCTTTCTTT.

Here the CDR3 reads CASGSGTGVFHEQYF. The CDR3 region has the DNA TGTGCCAGCGGTTCCGGGACAGGGGTATTTCACGAGCAGTACTTC. J is TRBJ2-7 and V is TRBV6-5; 10 nucleotides match TRBD1. From germline, CDR1 is MNHEY and CDR2 SVGAGI. V lost 8 bases to trimming and J lost 5 bases; unmatched junction nucleotides: 12. CDR3 length: 15 residues.

V usage is TRBV2 and J usage is TRBJ1-6; 8 positions match TRBD1. Germline CDR1 and CDR2: SNHLY and FYNNEI. This CDR3 is 16 amino acids long. The V and J ends lost 3 bases and 4 bases, in that order; junction bases with no gene match: 5. The chain's CDR3 is CASSEDRASYNSPLHF. As DNA, the CDR3 is TGTGCCAGCAGTGAGGACAGGGCATCGTATAATTCACCCCTCCACTTT.

This clone was recorded once. The CDR3 region is CASSIVTGADTQYF. Here the CDR3 DNA reads TGTGCCAGTAGTATAGTTACAGGGGCAGATACGCAGTATTTT. The chain uses TRBV19 and TRBJ2-3; TRBD1 agrees at 7 bases. The CDR3 length is 14 residues. Germline V gene lookup returns CDR1 LNHDA and CDR2 SQIVND (reference sequence). Unmatched junction bases numbered 2, after V lost 1 base and J lost 4 bases.

This chain uses TRBV25-1 with TRBJ1-1; maybe TRBD1 (6 bases). With 7 bases removed from V and 11 bases from J, the gap between germline ends came to 17 bases. The germline V gene encodes CDR1 MGHDK and CDR2 SYGVNS. The CDR3 is 12 residues long. The CDR3 DNA reads as TGTGCCAGCAATGCACAGGGTCGTTCGGCTTTCTTT. This translates into CASNAQGRSAFF.

The V gene is TRBV29-1, the J gene TRBJ1-5; a possible D gene is TRBD1 (5 bases). Trimming removed 0 bases from V and 0 bases from J, with 12 bases in between. Germline loops: CDR1 SQVTM, CDR2 ANQGSEA. This CDR3 region has 16 residues. The CDR3 protein is CSVEDDSKHSNQPQHF. CDR3 in DNA: TGCAGCGTTGAAGATGACAGCAAACATAGCAATCAGCCCCAGCATTTT.

The gene calls are TRBV9 and TRBJ2-5; TRBD2 matches 10 bases. The germline V gene encodes CDR1 SGDLS and CDR2 YYNGEE. Unmatched junction bases numbered 3, after V lost 0 bases and J lost 4 bases. This CDR3 is 15 amino acids long. CDR3 sequence: CASSVEAGGRETQYF. The CDR3, as DNA: TGTGCCAGCAGCGTAGAAGCGGGGGGGCGAGAGACCCAGTACTTC.

J is TRBJ2-4 and V is TRBV10-3; D might be TRBD2 (5 bases). The germline CDR1 and CDR2 sequences are ENHRY and SYGVKD. Trimming shortened V by 3 bases and J by 0 bases, and 15 bases separated the two germline ends. CDR3 length: 17 amino acids. CDR3 nucleotide sequence: TGTGCCATCAGTGATGTACTAGGAGGCCTAGCCAAAAACATTCAGTACTTC. Its translation: CAISDVLGGLAKNIQYF.

V gene TRBV29-1 combines with J gene TRBJ2-7, with 7 bases fitting TRBD2. The CDR3 is 13 amino acids. V shed 0 bases, J shed 7 bases, and the junction held 6 bases outside the gene matches. Germline V gives CDR1 SQVTM, CDR2 ANQGSEA. CDR3 in amino acids: CSVEEGSGVEQYF. The CDR3 bases are TGCAGCGTTGAAGAAGGGAGCGGGGTGGAGCAGTACTTC.

This sequence joins TRBV2 and TRBJ2-7, with a possible D match to TRBD1 (6 bases). Germline V gene sequence: CDR1 SNHLY, CDR2 FYNNEI. V gave up 1 base and J gave up 0 bases, with 7 bases separating them. This CDR3 has 14 residues. CDR3 nucleotide sequence: TGTGCCAGCAGTGAAGAACAGGGCTCCTACGAGCAGTACTTC. This gives the protein CASSEEQGSYEQYF.

The genes are TRBV7-9 and TRBJ2-3; 9 bases map to TRBD2. The CDR3 contains 16 residues. Looked up from germline, CDR1 is SEHNR and CDR2 is FQNEAQ (reference sequence). V shed 4 bases, J shed 2 bases, and the junction held 7 bases outside the gene matches. The CDR3 protein is CASSSRLAGVTDTQYF. The CDR3 DNA reads as TGTGCCAGCAGCTCAAGATTAGCGGGAGTCACAGATACGCAGTATTTT.

V is TRBV30 and J is TRBJ1-2, with D perhaps matching TRBD1 (5 bases). CDR3 length: 11 amino acids. V was cut by 4 bases and J by 12 bases, with 15 bases left in between. Germline CDR1 reads GTSNPN; CDR2 reads SVGIG (reference sequence). CDR3 protein: CAWNDGGSDTF. As DNA, the CDR3 is TGTGCCTGGAACGACGGGGGGTCCGACACCTTC.